This T cell receptor (beta chain) derives from a study of blood T cell repertoires in COVID-19. On the study more broadly: Sample material is recorded as cDNA or gDNA derived from T cells, B-cell-depleted T cells, or PBMCs.

Here immunoSEQ multiplex PCR was the method, and the copy in TCRdb shows in-frame clones only, minus some. Of roughly 200,000 clones detected, 85% to 90% appear once; the ten largest clones hold 0.95% to 1.5%. The V gene's germline CDR1 is SQVTM and CDR2 ANQGSEA. The CDR3 contains 16 residues. V was pared by 2 bases and J by 5 bases, with 11 bases of the junction left unmatched. In assigning cohorts, the study relied on participant-reported clinical history. Sequences were obtained from PBMCs or T cells enriched from blood (not recorded which). The TCR sequence derives from a man younger than 40 who had recovered from COVID-19. The chain recombines TRBV29-1 with TRBJ2-3, with 9 positions matching TRBD1. The chain's CDR3 is CSVEIPGQGRGDTQYF. The CDR3 DNA reads as TGCAGCGTTGAAATTCCGGGACAGGGTAGGGGAGATACGCAGTATTTT.